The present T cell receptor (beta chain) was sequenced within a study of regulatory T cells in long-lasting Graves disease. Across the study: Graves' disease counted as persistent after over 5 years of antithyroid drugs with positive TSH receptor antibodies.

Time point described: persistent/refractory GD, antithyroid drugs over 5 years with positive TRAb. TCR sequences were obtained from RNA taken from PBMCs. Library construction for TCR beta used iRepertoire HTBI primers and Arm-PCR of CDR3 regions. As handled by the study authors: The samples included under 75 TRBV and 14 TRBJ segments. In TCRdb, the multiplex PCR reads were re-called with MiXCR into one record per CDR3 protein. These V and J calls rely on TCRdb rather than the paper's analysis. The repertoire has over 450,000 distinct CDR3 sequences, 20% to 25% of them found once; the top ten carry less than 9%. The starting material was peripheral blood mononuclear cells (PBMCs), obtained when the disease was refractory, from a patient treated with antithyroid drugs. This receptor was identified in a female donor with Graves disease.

The CDR3 here is CASSSGLAPPYNEQFF. For the CDR3, the DNA is TGTGCCAGCAGTAGCGGACTAGCCCCACCCTACAATGAGCAGTTCTTC. The rearrangement links TRBV12-3 or TRBV12-4 to TRBJ2-1; 8 nucleotides match TRBD2. This CDR3 has 16 residues. The ends lost 5 bases at V and 2 bases at J; junction bases unmatched: 8.